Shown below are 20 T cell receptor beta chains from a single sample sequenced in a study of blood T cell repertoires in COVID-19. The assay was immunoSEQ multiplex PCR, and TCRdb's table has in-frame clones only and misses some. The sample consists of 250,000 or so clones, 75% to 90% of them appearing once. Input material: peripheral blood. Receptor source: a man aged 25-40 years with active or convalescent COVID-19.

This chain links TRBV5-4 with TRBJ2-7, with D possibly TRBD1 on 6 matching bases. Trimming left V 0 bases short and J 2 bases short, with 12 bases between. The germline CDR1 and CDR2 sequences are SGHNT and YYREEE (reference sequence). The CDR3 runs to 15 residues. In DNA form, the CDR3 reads TGTGCCAGCAGCTTGGGACAGGTCTCTACCTACGAGCAGTACTTC. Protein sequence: CASSLGQVSTYEQYF.

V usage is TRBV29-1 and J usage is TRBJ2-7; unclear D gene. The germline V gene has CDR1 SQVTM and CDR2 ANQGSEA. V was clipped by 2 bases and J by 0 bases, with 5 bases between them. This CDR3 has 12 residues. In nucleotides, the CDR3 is TGCAGCGTTGAAACAAACTCCTACGAGCAGTACTTC. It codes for CSVETNSYEQYF.

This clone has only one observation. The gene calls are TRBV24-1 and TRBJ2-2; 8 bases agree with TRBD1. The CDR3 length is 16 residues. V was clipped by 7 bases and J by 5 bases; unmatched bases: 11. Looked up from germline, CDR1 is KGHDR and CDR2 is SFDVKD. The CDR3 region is CATSSTDRGNTGELFF. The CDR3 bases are TGTGCCACCAGCTCCACCGACAGGGGTAATACCGGGGAGCTGTTTTTT.

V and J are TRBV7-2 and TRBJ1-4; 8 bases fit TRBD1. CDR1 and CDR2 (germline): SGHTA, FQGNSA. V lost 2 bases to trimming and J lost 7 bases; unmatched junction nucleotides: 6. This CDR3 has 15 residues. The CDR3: CASSLSGQVGEKLFF. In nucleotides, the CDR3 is TGTGCCAGCAGCTTATCGGGACAGGTTGGTGAAAAACTGTTTTTT.

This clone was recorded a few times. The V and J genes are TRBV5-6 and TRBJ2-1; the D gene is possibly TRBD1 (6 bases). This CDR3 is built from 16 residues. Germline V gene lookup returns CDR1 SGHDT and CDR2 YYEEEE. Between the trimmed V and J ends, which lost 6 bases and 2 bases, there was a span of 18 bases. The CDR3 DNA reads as TGTGCCAGCAACTTCTTAGGGGGATCCCCCTACAATGAGCAGTTCTTC. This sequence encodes CASNFLGGSPYNEQFF. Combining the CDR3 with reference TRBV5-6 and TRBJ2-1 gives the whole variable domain DAGVTQSPTHLIKTRGQQVTLRCSPKSGHDTVSWYQQALGQGPQFIFQYYEEEERQRGNFPDRFSGHQFPNYSSELNVNALLLGDSALYLCASNFLGGSPYNEQFFGPGTRLTVL.

In DNA form, the CDR3 reads TGTGCCTGGAGTGTGGGGACAGCGAACACTGAAGCTTTCTTT. This codes for CAWSVGTANTEAFF. This chain joins TRBV30 and TRBJ1-1; 7 bases are shared with TRBD1. The CDR3 has 14 residues. J gave up 1 base and V 0 bases, and 2 bases lay outside the gene matches. Germline loops: CDR1 GTSNPN, CDR2 SVGIG (reference sequence).

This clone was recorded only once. CDR3 residues: CASSFGTVGNEQFF. The CDR3 bases are TGTGCCAGCAGCTTCGGGACAGTAGGCAATGAGCAGTTCTTC. The rearrangement links TRBV5-4 to TRBJ2-1; TRBD1 aligns across 7 bases. Trimming removed 2 bases from V and 6 bases from J; junction bases left unmatched: 5. The length of the CDR3 is 14 residues. Germline CDR1 SGHNT, CDR2 YYREEE (reference sequence).

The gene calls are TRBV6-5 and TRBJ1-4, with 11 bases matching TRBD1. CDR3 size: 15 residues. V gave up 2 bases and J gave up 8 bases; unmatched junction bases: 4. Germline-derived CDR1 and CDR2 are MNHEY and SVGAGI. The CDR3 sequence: CASSYGDRGSEKLFF. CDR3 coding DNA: TGTGCCAGCAGTTACGGGGACAGGGGGTCAGAAAAACTGTTTTTT.

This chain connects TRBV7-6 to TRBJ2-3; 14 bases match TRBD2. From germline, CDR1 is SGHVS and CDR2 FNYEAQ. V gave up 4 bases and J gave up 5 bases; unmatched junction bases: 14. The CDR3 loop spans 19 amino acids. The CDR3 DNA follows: TGTGCCAGCAGCTCAGCCCCCGAGACTAGCGGGGGGGCCGTAGATACGCAGTATTTT. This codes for CASSSAPETSGGAVDTQYF.

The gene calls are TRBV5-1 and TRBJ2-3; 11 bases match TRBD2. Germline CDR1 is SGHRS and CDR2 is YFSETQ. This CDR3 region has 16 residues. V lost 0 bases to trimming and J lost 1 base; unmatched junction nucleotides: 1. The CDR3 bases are TGCGCCAGCAGCTTGGCGACTAGCGGGGGCACAGATACGCAGTATTTT. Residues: CASSLATSGGTDTQYF.

CDR3 in amino acids: CASTHLGQAITGELFF. CDR3 sequence (DNA): TGTGCCAGCACCCACCTGGGACAGGCCATCACCGGGGAGCTGTTTTTT. The chain recombines TRBV6-6 with TRBJ2-2, with 8 bases matching TRBD1. V lost 7 bases to trimming and J lost 4 bases; unmatched junction nucleotides: 11. CDR1 and CDR2 from the germline V gene are MNHNY and SVGAGI (reference sequence). The CDR3 contains 16 residues.

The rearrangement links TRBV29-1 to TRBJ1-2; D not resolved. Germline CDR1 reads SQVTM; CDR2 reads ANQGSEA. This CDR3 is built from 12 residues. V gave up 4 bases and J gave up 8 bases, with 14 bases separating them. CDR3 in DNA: TGCAGCGTTGTTGTAGGGAGCGGGGGCTACACCTTC. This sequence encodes CSVVVGSGGYTF.

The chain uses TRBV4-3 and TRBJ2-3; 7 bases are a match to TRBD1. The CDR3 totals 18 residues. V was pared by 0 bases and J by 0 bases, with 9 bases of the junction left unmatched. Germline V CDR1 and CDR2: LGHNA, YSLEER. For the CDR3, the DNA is TGCGCCAGCAGCCAAGATGGGACAGTCTTGTTTAGCACAGATACGCAGTATTTT. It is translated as CASSQDGTVLFSTDTQYF.

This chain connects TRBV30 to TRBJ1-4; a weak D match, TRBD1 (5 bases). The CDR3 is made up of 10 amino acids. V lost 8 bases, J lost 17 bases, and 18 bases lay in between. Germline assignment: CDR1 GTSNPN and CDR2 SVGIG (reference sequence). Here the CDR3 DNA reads TGTGCCGGCTACGGGACTTACGTATTTTTT. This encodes CAGYGTYVFF.

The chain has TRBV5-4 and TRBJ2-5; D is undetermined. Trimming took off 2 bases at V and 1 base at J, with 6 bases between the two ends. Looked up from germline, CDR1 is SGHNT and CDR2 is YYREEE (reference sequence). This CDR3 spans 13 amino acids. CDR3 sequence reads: CASSFIVQETQYF. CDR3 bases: TGTGCCAGCAGCTTCATTGTCCAAGAGACCCAGTACTTC.

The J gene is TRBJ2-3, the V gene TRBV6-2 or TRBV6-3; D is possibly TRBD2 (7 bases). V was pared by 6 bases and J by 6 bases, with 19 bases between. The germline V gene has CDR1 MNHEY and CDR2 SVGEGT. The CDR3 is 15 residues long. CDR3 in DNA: TGTGCCAGCAGCAAGGAAGGGGGGGGCCTGGATACGCAGTATTTT. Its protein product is CASSKEGGGLDTQYF.

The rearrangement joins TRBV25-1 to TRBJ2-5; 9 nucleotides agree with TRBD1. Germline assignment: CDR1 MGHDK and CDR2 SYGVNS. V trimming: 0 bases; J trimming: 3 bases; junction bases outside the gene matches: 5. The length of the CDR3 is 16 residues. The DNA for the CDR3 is TGTGCCAGCAGTGAATATCTCACAGGGGGCGAAGAGACCCAGTACTTC. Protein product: CASSEYLTGGEETQYF.

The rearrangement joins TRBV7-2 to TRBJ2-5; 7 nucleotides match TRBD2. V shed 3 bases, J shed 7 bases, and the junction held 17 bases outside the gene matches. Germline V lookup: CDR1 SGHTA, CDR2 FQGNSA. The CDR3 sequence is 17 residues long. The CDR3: CASSLGSGGVKGGTQYF. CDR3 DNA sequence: TGTGCCAGCAGCTTGGGGAGTGGGGGGGTTAAAGGAGGGACCCAGTACTTC.

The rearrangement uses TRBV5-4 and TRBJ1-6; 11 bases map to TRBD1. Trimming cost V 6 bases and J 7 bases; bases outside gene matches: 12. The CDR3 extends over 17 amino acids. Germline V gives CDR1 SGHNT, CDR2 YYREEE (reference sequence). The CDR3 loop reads CASILPGQGVWNSPLHF. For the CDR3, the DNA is TGTGCCAGCATCCTACCGGGACAGGGGGTTTGGAATTCACCCCTCCACTTT.

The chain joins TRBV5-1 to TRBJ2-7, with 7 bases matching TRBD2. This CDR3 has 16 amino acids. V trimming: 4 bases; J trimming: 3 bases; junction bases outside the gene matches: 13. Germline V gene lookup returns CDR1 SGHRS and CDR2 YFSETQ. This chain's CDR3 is CASSPPRDYQNYEQYF. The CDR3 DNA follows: TGCGCCAGCAGCCCACCCCGGGACTACCAAAACTACGAGCAGTACTTC.